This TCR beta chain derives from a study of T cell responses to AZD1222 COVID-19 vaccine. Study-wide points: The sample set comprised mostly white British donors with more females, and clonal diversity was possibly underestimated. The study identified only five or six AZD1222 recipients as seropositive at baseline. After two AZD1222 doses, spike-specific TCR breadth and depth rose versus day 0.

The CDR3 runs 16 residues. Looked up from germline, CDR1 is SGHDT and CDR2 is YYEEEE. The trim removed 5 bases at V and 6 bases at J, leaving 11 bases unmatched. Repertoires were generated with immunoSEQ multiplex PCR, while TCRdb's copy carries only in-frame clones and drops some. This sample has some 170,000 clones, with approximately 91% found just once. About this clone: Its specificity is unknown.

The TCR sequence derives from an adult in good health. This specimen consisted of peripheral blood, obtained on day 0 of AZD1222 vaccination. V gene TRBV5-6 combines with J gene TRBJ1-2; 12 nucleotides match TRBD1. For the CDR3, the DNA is TGTGCCAGCAGTACACCGGGACAGGGGGCTCAGAATGGCTACACCTTC. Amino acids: CASSTPGQGAQNGYTF. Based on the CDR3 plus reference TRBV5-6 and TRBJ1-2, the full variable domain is DAGVTQSPTHLIKTRGQQVTLRCSPKSGHDTVSWYQQALGQGPQFIFQYYEEEERQRGNFPDRFSGHQFPNYSSELNVNALLLGDSALYLCASSTPGQGAQNGYTFGSGTRLTVV.